One TCR beta chain is described in this entry. Its matching antigen is unknown. Germline V lookup: CDR1 SGHTA, CDR2 FQGNSA. Trimming removed 5 bases at V and 6 bases at J, with 26 bases between. CDR3 length: 17 residues. These data come from a study of shared clonotypes between healthy human individuals. Genomic DNA belonging to each subset was distributed in equal measure over several immunoSEQ plates. Only in-frame clones appear in the TCRdb table, and some are missing; sequencing was by immunoSEQ multiplex PCR. The sample carries more than 1.2 million clones, approximately 98.5% recorded once. General observations from the study: Among the subsets, naive ones generally showed larger estimated richness than memory ones.

The chain is built from TRBV7-2 and TRBJ2-7; possibly TRBD1 for D (5 bases). The sequence was obtained from a man aged 25 to 40 in good health. Sequencing was carried out using naive CD4+ T cells sorted from blood. Subset described: CD45RA+ positively selected. This CDR3 is CASSQDRWGAPTPEQYF. CDR3 coding DNA: TGTGCCAGCAGCCAAGACCGATGGGGCGCCCCGACCCCCGAGCAGTACTTC.